This T cell receptor (beta chain) was recovered during a study of shared clonotypes between healthy human individuals. This CDR3 comprises 13 residues. The V gene lost 0 bases and the J gene lost 3 bases, with 3 bases spanning the gap. Germline CDR1 is LGHNA and CDR2 is YSLEER. Naive CD8 cells lacked CD45RO and underwent positive selection for CCR7, leaving out terminally differentiated effector memory CD45RA+ cells. Sorted-subset replicate PCR reactions were performed with about 200 ng DNA, corresponding to tens of thousands of T cell genomes. Repertoires were generated with immunoSEQ multiplex PCR, while TCRdb's copy carries only in-frame clones and drops some. The data show over 800,000 clones, about 92% seen once.

This chain links TRBV4-3 with TRBJ2-1, with D unclear. The sequence derives from a man younger than 40 in good health. The sample comprised naive CD8+ T cells sorted from blood. The CDR3 DNA sequence: TGCGCCAGCAGCCAAGAGTTCTACAATGAGCAGTTCTTC. Encoded protein: CASSQEFYNEQFF.